Listed below are T cell receptor beta chains from one sample, sequenced in a study of blood T cells in healthy people across ages. TCRdb redid the calling of the 5' RACE reads with MiXCR, one entry per CDR3 protein. Here the sample spans about 1.5 million distinct CDR3 sequences, approximately 39% being singletons. Sequenced sample: blood. These TCRs come from a woman aged 18-35 years in good health. Each CDR3 is given with its conserved first and last residue. D genes are given only for firm matches. For some rows the clone size is stated as once, few or many, or as a class when expanded; others skip it.

v_gene,j_gene,d_gene,abundance,CDR3aa,CDR3nt
TRBV9,TRBJ2-7,.,.,CASSVGQRAREQYF,TGTGCCAGCAGCGTAGGCCAGCGGGCACGCGAGCAGTACTTC
TRBV7-2,TRBJ1-1,.,.,CASGSLRGTEAFF,TGTGCCAGCGGCTCACTTCGGGGAACTGAAGCTTTCTTT
TRBV2,TRBJ2-7,.,few,CASSETIPYEQYF,TGTGCCAGCAGTGAAACCATTCCCTACGAGCAGTACTTC
TRBV12-3/TRBV12-4,TRBJ1-5,.,.,CASTPDGANQPQHF,TGTGCCAGCACCCCGGACGGAGCCAATCAGCCCCAGCATTTT
TRBV6-2/TRBV6-3,TRBJ2-6,.,.,CASSPRTNVLTF,TGTGCCAGCAGTCCCAGGACCAACGTCCTGACTTTC
TRBV7-2,TRBJ1-2,TRBD1,.,CASSLLRTGGYGYTF,TGTGCCAGCAGCTTACTTCGGACAGGGGGCTATGGCTACACCTTC
TRBV7-2,TRBJ2-5,TRBD1,.,CASTNNRGQETQYF,TGTGCCAGCACCAACAACAGGGGTCAAGAGACCCAGTACTTC
TRBV29-1,TRBJ1-1,.,.,CSAKGTWGTEAFF,TGCAGCGCGAAGGGGACCTGGGGCACTGAAGCTTTCTTT
TRBV30,TRBJ2-7,.,few,CAWMGQVTYEQYF,TGTGCCTGGATGGGGCAGGTTACCTACGAGCAGTACTTC
TRBV7-9,TRBJ1-5,TRBD1,few,CASSVDRALGPQHF,TGTGCCAGCAGCGTTGACAGGGCCCTCGGGCCCCAGCATTTT
TRBV7-8,TRBJ2-5,.,.,CASSPEGSAVETQYF,TGTGCCAGCAGCCCCGAAGGTTCGGCAGTAGAGACCCAGTACTTC
TRBV24-1,TRBJ2-3,TRBD1,.,CATSDTQGADTRYF,TGTGCCACCAGTGATACACAGGGGGCTGATACGCGGTATTTT
TRBV27,TRBJ2-7,.,few,CASAGGTYEQYF,TGTGCCAGCGCTGGGGGGACCTACGAGCAGTACTTC
TRBV6-5,TRBJ1-2,.,.,CASSYRGGNYGYTF,TGTGCCAGCAGTTACAGGGGGGGTAACTATGGCTACACCTTC
TRBV25-1,TRBJ1-2,.,.,CATAISDGYTF,TGTGCCACCGCCATCAGTGATGGCTACACCTTC
TRBV5-6,TRBJ2-5,TRBD1,.,CASRSGTGGLEETQYF,TGTGCCAGCAGGTCTGGGACAGGGGGACTCGAAGAGACCCAGTACTTC
TRBV11-1,TRBJ1-5,.,few,CASSLEGRAYQPQHF,TGTGCCAGCAGCTTAGAGGGCAGGGCGTATCAGCCCCAGCATTTT
TRBV12-3/TRBV12-4,TRBJ1-2,.,few,CASRGLGRNYGYTF,TGTGCCAGCAGGGGTTTGGGGAGAAACTATGGCTACACCTTC
TRBV27,TRBJ1-2,.,.,CASKESFNYGYTF,TGTGCCAGCAAAGAGTCGTTTAACTATGGCTACACCTTC
TRBV20-1,TRBJ2-1,.,.,CSARVGVREQFF,TGCAGTGCTAGAGTAGGAGTTCGGGAGCAGTTCTTC
TRBV20-1,TRBJ2-7,TRBD2,.,CSARDAGTSVYEQYF,TGCAGTGCTAGAGATGCCGGGACTAGCGTTTACGAGCAGTACTTC
TRBV25-1,TRBJ2-3,TRBD2,.,CASSELQREAGTDTQYF,TGTGCCAGCAGTGAATTACAGCGGGAGGCCGGCACAGATACGCAGTATTTT
TRBV5-1,TRBJ1-2,TRBD1,.,CASSLDPGQGFVSYGYTF,TGCGCCAGCAGCTTGGATCCGGGACAGGGATTTGTGAGCTATGGCTACACCTTC
TRBV6-5,TRBJ2-7,.,.,CASRSPGLHGDEQYF,TGTGCCAGCAGATCTCCGGGACTCCACGGCGACGAGCAGTACTTC
TRBV7-8,TRBJ2-3,.,few,CASSLLRTLRADTQYF,TGTGCCAGCAGCTTATTACGGACCCTTAGGGCAGATACGCAGTATTTT
TRBV20-1,TRBJ2-3,TRBD1,.,CSASGTGYTDTQYF,TGCAGTGCATCCGGGACAGGGTACACAGATACGCAGTATTTT
TRBV25-1,TRBJ1-2,TRBD1,.,CASSMGQVGDYGYTF,TGTGCCAGCAGCATGGGACAGGTGGGGGACTATGGCTACACCTTC
TRBV20-1,TRBJ2-5,TRBD2,many,CSARDGRVQETQYF,TGCAGTGCTAGAGATGGGAGGGTCCAAGAGACCCAGTACTTC
TRBV29-1,TRBJ1-2,.,few,CSVGQVNYGYTF,TGCAGCGTTGGACAGGTGAACTATGGCTACACCTTC
TRBV29-1,TRBJ2-7,TRBD1,.,CSGQGADEQYF,TGCAGCGGACAGGGGGCGGACGAGCAGTACTTC
TRBV20-1,TRBJ2-7,TRBD2,.,CSARESTSGGEQYF,TGCAGTGCTAGAGAGAGTACTAGCGGAGGCGAGCAGTACTTC
TRBV20-1,TRBJ2-7,.,.,CSARLDKDYEQYF,TGCAGTGCTAGATTGGACAAGGACTACGAGCAGTACTTC
TRBV6-5,TRBJ2-3,.,many,CASSGGTDTQYF,TGTGCCAGCAGTGGGGGCACAGATACGCAGTATTTT
TRBV27,TRBJ2-2,.,.,CASSFPSGELFF,TGTGCCAGCAGTTTCCCGTCCGGGGAGCTGTTTTTT
TRBV10-3,TRBJ2-5,.,.,CAIRGDNKETQYF,TGTGCCATCAGGGGGGACAACAAAGAGACCCAGTACTTC